A few counts support the clone carrying this T cell receptor beta chain. Its antigen is unknown. Germline-derived CDR1 and CDR2 are LGHDT and YNNKEL (reference sequence). The CDR3 contains 16 residues. V gave up 3 bases and J gave up 2 bases, with 14 bases separating them. The authors ran a second PCR of roughly 6 to 11 cycles using a sample-barcoded 5' primer and a J-beta primer mix. One entry per CDR3 protein, called by TCRdb with MiXCR from the 5' RACE reads. The data show 720,000 or so distinct CDR3 sequences, around 38% seen once. These data are taken from a study of blood T cells in healthy people across ages. Study-level points and caveats: TCR beta diversity per million T cells fell roughly linearly with age.

Sequenced material: blood. V usage is TRBV3-1 and J usage is TRBJ2-1, with a tentative D call TRBD2 (5 bases). This TCR came from a man older than 75 in good health. The DNA of the CDR3 is TGTGCCAGCAGCCAGCAGCGGCCGGACGCCTACAATGAGCAGTTCTTC. This translates into CASSQQRPDAYNEQFF.